A selection of T cell receptor beta chains follows, all from one sample in a study of blood T cell repertoires in COVID-19. Data came from immunoSEQ multiplex PCR; TCRdb stores just in-frame clones and leaves some out. This sample yields about 69,000 clones, of which about 84% are seen a single time; approximately 12% belongs to the top ten. Sequenced sample: peripheral blood. The receptors here all came from a man aged 45 to 65 with COVID-19, enrolled during active disease. Each CDR3 is given with its conserved first and last residue. Each record gives: D gene, V gene, J gene, clone size, CDR3 protein, CDR3 DNA. A D gene is named only where the DNA matches it firmly. Clone size is shown for a subset of rows, as once, few, many or a class of expanded clone.

NA	TRBV6-5	TRBJ1-1	NA	CASSYGQNTEAFF	TGTGCCAGCAGTTACGGGCAGAACACTGAAGCTTTCTTT
TRBD1	TRBV9	TRBJ2-2	NA	CASSVGGTGNPVGELFF	TGTGCCAGCAGCGTAGGCGGGACAGGGAACCCTGTGGGGGAGCTGTTTTTT
NA	TRBV10-3	TRBJ1-3	NA	CAISESVGRYHSSGNTIYF	TGTGCCATCAGTGAGTCCGTGGGGCGGTATCATTCCTCTGGAAACACCATATATTTT
NA	TRBV20-1	TRBJ2-3	few	CSASRGGQMYF	TGCAGTGCTAGCCGGGGGGGACAGATGTATTTT
TRBD1	TRBV30	TRBJ1-5	NA	CAFAGQRDQPQHF	TGTGCCTTCGCGGGACAGAGGGATCAGCCCCAGCATTTT
NA	TRBV3-1/TRBV3-2	TRBJ2-5	NA	CASSQGPSQYF	TGTGCCAGCAGCCAGGGGCCCTCCCAGTACTTC
TRBD2	TRBV20-1	TRBJ2-1	NA	CSASGLAGQFF	TGCAGTGCTAGCGGACTAGCGGGGCAGTTCTTC
TRBD2	TRBV2	TRBJ2-7	NA	CASRVTSGLQGEQYF	TGTGCCAGTCGGGTGACTAGCGGGCTCCAAGGCGAGCAGTACTTC
TRBD1	TRBV18	TRBJ2-1	NA	CASSPGTGGRDEQFF	TGTGCCAGCTCACCTGGGACAGGGGGACGCGATGAGCAGTTCTTC
NA	TRBV19	TRBJ1-2	NA	CASSFIGQRTPNYGYTF	TGTGCCAGTAGTTTCATTGGACAGCGTACGCCGAACTATGGCTACACCTTC
NA	TRBV7-7	TRBJ2-5	NA	CASSLGTHSAQETQYF	TGTGCTAGCAGCTTAGGGACTCACTCAGCCCAAGAGACCCAGTACTTC
TRBD2	TRBV10-2	TRBJ2-3	NA	CASTQPTGGTDTQYF	TGCGCCAGCACCCAGCCGACGGGGGGAACAGATACGCAGTATTTT
TRBD2	TRBV7-2	TRBJ2-1	NA	CASSPPSGGGYNEQFF	TGTGCCAGCAGCCCCCCTAGCGGGGGTGGGTACAATGAGCAGTTCTTC
NA	TRBV5-1	TRBJ1-2	NA	CASSLSISGSRGYTF	TGCGCCAGCAGCTTGAGCATCTCAGGGTCTCGGGGCTACACCTTC
TRBD2	TRBV28	TRBJ2-1	NA	CASRSAQRGSNEQFF	TGTGCCAGCAGGTCTGCCCAGCGGGGTTCCAATGAGCAGTTCTTC
NA	TRBV12-3/TRBV12-4	TRBJ2-1	NA	CASSLSRNEQFF	TGTGCCAGCAGTTTATCTCGCAATGAGCAGTTCTTC
NA	TRBV4-2	TRBJ1-2	NA	CASSQEAAPDRWLTF	TGTGCCAGCAGCCAAGAGGCAGCGCCGGATCGTTGGCTCACCTTC
TRBD1	TRBV9	TRBJ2-4	NA	CASSVDLTGGIQYF	TGTGCCAGCAGCGTAGATCTAACAGGGGGCATTCAGTACTTC
TRBD2	TRBV5-1	TRBJ2-5	NA	CASSSGGYQETQYF	TGCGCCAGCAGCTCGGGGGGGTACCAAGAGACCCAGTACTTC
NA	TRBV25-1	TRBJ1-3	NA	CATGAVGNTIYF	TGTGCCACAGGGGCTGTCGGAAACACCATATATTTT
TRBD1	TRBV3-1/TRBV3-2	TRBJ2-3	NA	CASSPGQDTDTQYF	TGTGCCAGCAGCCCCGGACAGGACACAGATACGCAGTATTTT
NA	TRBV4-1	TRBJ2-1	NA	CASSPARLADNEQFF	TGCGCCAGCAGCCCCGCCAGGCTAGCAGACAATGAGCAGTTCTTC
NA	TRBV7-3	TRBJ2-3	NA	CASSLRGIGTPGPDTQYF	TGTGCCAGCAGCTTAAGGGGAATCGGGACACCCGGCCCAGATACGCAGTATTTT
TRBD2	TRBV27	TRBJ2-3	NA	CASSPGTRSITDTQYF	TGTGCCAGCAGTCCAGGGACTAGAAGCATAACAGATACGCAGTATTTT
NA	TRBV29-1	TRBJ2-5	few	CSVDSLGGLGGETQYF	TGCAGCGTTGACTCACTAGGGGGCCTGGGGGGAGAGACCCAGTACTTC
NA	TRBV2	TRBJ2-2	few	CASSPRTDSTGELFF	TGTGCCAGCAGTCCTAGGACAGATTCAACCGGGGAGCTGTTTTTT
TRBD1	TRBV5-1	TRBJ1-1	NA	CATRDREGGGTEAFF	TGCGCCACCCGGGACAGGGAGGGTGGTGGCACTGAAGCTTTCTTT
TRBD2	TRBV4-3	TRBJ2-1	NA	CASSRRGGGDEQFF	TGCGCCAGCAGCCGTAGGGGCGGGGGGGATGAGCAGTTCTTC
NA	TRBV2	TRBJ1-4	NA	CASKIQLLNEKLFF	TGTGCCAGCAAAATACAGTTGTTAAATGAAAAACTGTTTTTT
NA	TRBV30	TRBJ2-7	NA	CAAGTTFGEQYF	TGTGCCGCCGGGACAACCTTTGGCGAGCAGTACTTC
NA	TRBV5-1	TRBJ2-1	NA	CASSAVVRDEQFF	TGCGCCAGCAGCGCTGTCGTTCGGGATGAGCAGTTCTTC
TRBD1	TRBV9	TRBJ1-5	NA	CASSVEGGGNQPQHF	TGTGCCAGCAGCGTAGAAGGGGGCGGTAATCAGCCCCAGCATTTT
TRBD1	TRBV30	TRBJ1-4	NA	CAWSVSGTGGEKGEKLFF	TGTGCCTGGAGTGTATCAGGGACAGGGGGCGAGAAGGGTGAAAAACTGTTTTTT
NA	TRBV5-1	TRBJ2-1	NA	CASSFINRYDEQFF	TGCGCCAGCAGCTTCATCAACAGGTACGACGAGCAGTTCTTC
TRBD1	TRBV2	TRBJ2-2	many	CASGTGGGTGELFF	TGTGCCAGCGGCACAGGGGGTGGTACCGGGGAGCTGTTTTTT
NA	TRBV12-5	TRBJ2-7	NA	CASATDINHEQYF	TGTGCTAGTGCCACGGACATTAACCACGAGCAGTACTTC
NA	TRBV4-1	TRBJ2-1	NA	CASSPRDGYNEQFF	TGCGCCAGCAGCCCGCGGGACGGCTACAATGAGCAGTTCTTC
NA	TRBV7-2	TRBJ1-3	few	CASSWALSGNTIYF	TGTGCCAGCAGCTGGGCCCTCTCTGGAAACACCATATATTTT